The entry that follows covers one T cell receptor beta chain sequence. This clone was observed many times. It has no known antigen specificity. No base quality information exists; no much larger clone differs at one position. No patient had received any treatment before thyroid surgery. The study retrospectively analysed patient clinical samples collected from about 2012 to 2018 using T-cell receptor beta sequencing. Libraries came from PCR. Sequencing instrument: Illumina HiSeq 4000. High-throughput sequencing was used to profile the TCR beta-chain CDR3 region of every patient. On the study's bioinformatics: A classifier to discriminate distant-metastatic papillary thyroid cancer patients was built from CDR3 differences across clinicopathological groups. The Shannon index was used to assess repertoire diversity, and the Morisita-Horn index was used to assess tumor-blood repertoire similarity. TCRdb reran the public reads through fastp at Q25 and MiXCR, keeping productive beta chains. TCRdb's processing, not the authors', yielded these V and J calls. The sample table contains over 25,000 clones; only one count was recorded for under 15% of them. Of the sample, roughly 3.3% is held by the ten largest clones.

These data originate in a study of metastatic and nonmetastatic thyroid tumors (dated by TCRdb to the early 2020s). As for the study more broadly: Repertoires from peripheral blood and from tumor or nodule tissue samples of malignant and benign thyroid patients were compared. What the study reported, not specific to this receptor: In both blood and tumor samples, TCR beta diversity was reported to be significantly higher in malignant tumors than in benign nodules.

CDR3 length: 13 amino acids, cysteine to phenylalanine. Only the CDR3 DNA stays, 39 bases, in frame from base 1. The germline V gene sets CDR1 to MDHEN and CDR2 to SYDVKM. The junction shows trimming of 8 bases on V and 5 bases on J, and the gene matches do not reach 5 bases of it. Material: blood. The TCR sequence derives from a female donor with papillary thyroid cancer or a benign thyroid nodule (not recorded which). Some clones in this sample may be carry-over from other donors' samples. The chain couples TRBV28 to TRBJ1-2, and TRBD1 aligns with 10 junction nucleotides. The DNA sequence is as follows: TGTGCCAGCGTCCGGACAGGGGGATATGGCTACACCTTC. It encodes CASVRTGGYGYTF.